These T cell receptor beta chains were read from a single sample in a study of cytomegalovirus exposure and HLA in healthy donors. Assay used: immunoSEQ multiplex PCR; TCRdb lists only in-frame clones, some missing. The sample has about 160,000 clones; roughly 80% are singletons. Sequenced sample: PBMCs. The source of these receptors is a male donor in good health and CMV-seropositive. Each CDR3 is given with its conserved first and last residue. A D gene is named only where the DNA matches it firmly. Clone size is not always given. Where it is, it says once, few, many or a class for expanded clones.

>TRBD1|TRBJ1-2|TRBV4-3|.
CASSQDGTDDGYTF
TGCGCCAGCAGCCAAGATGGGACAGATGATGGCTACACCTTC
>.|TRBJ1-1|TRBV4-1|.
CASSQDHTGNRKTAFF
TGCGCCAGCAGCCAAGATCATACAGGGAACCGCAAAACGGCTTTCTTT
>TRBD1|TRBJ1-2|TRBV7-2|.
CASSSTGGNGYTF
TGTGCCAGCAGCTCGACAGGGGGCAATGGCTACACCTTC
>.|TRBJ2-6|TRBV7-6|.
CASSLEAGNSGANVLTF
TGTGCCAGCAGCTTAGAAGCAGGAAACTCTGGGGCCAACGTCCTGACTTTC
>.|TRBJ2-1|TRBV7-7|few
CASSSGGPNEQFF
TGTGCCAGCAGCTCAGGAGGGCCGAATGAGCAGTTCTTC
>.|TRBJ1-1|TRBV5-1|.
CASSLDREAFF
TGCGCCAGCAGCTTGGACAGGGAAGCTTTCTTT
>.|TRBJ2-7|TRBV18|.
CASSPRRASEQYF
TGTGCCAGCTCACCACGGAGGGCGAGCGAGCAGTACTTC
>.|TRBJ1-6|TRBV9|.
CASSLLGGNSPLHF
TGTGCCAGTTCTCTATTGGGAGGGAATTCACCCCTCCACTTT
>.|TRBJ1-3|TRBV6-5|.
CASSYDRPGTGNTIYF
TGTGCCAGCAGTTACGACAGGCCGGGCACTGGAAACACCATATATTTT
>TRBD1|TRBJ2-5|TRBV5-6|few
CASSSDRGLQETQYF
TGTGCCAGCAGCTCGGACAGGGGCCTACAAGAGACCCAGTACTTC
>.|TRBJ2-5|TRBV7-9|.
CASSLGHVKETQYF
TGTGCCAGCAGCTTAGGGCACGTGAAAGAGACCCAGTACTTC
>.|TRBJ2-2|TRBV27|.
CASSLMGGNTGELFF
TGTGCCAGCAGCCTTATGGGAGGGAACACCGGGGAGCTGTTTTTT
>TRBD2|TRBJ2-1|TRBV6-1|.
CASSEPSGVGFF
TGTGCCAGCAGTGAACCGAGCGGGGTAGGGTTCTTC
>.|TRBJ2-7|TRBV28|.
CASSLQGTDEQYF
TGTGCCAGCAGTTTACAGGGGACGGACGAGCAGTACTTC
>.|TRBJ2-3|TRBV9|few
CASSASNRMGGGTDTQYF
TGTGCCAGCAGCGCCTCGAACCGAATGGGGGGTGGCACAGATACGCAGTATTTT
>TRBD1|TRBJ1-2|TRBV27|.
CASSTDRSYGYTF
TGTGCCAGCAGCACGGACAGGAGCTATGGCTACACCTTC
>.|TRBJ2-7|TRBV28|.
CASGTLGGGRGEQYF
TGTGCCAGCGGCACTCTGGGGGGGGGCCGAGGCGAGCAGTACTTC
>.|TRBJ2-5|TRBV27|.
CASRGDQETQYF
TGTGCCAGCCGAGGAGACCAAGAGACCCAGTACTTC
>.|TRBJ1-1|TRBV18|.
CASSHTGITTEAFF
TGTGCCAGCTCCCACACAGGGATAACCACTGAAGCTTTCTTT
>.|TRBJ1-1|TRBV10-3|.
CAISEEGVNTEAFF
TGTGCCATCAGTGAGGAGGGAGTGAACACTGAAGCTTTCTTT
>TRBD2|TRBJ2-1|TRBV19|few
CASSISRGRVYEQFF
TGTGCCAGTAGTATTTCTCGCGGGAGGGTGTATGAGCAGTTCTTC
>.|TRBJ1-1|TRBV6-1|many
CASREGGTEAFF
TGTGCCAGCAGGGAGGGAGGAACTGAAGCTTTCTTT
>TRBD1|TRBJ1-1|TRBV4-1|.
CASSQDQGARSRAFF
TGCGCCAGCAGCCAAGATCAGGGGGCCCGATCAAGAGCTTTCTTT
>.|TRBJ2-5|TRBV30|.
CAWSRETQYF
TGTGCCTGGAGTCGAGAGACCCAGTACTTC
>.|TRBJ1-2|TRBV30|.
CAWSAQAGGGYGYTF
TGTGCCTGGAGTGCCCAGGCGGGGGGGGGCTATGGCTACACCTTC
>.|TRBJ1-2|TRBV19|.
CASSPTTNYGYTF
TGTGCCAGTAGCCCCACTACTAACTATGGCTACACCTTC
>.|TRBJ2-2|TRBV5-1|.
CASSWSTGELFF
TGCGCCAGCAGCTGGAGCACCGGGGAGCTGTTTTTT
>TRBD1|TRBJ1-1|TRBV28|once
CASSSGTGQAFF
TGTGCCAGCAGCTCCGGGACAGGTCAAGCTTTCTTT
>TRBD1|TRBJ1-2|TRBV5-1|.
CASSLATGPTHGYTF
TGCGCCAGCAGCTTGGCGACAGGGCCAACTCATGGCTACACCTTC
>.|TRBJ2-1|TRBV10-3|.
CAIRSGNEQFF
TGTGCCATCCGTTCAGGGAATGAGCAGTTCTTC
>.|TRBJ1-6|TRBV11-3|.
CASSPGGAADSPLHF
TGTGCCAGCAGCCCCGGGGGGGCGGCAGATTCACCCCTCCACTTT
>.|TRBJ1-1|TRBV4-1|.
CASREANRDTEAFF
TGCGCCAGCCGGGAGGCGAACAGGGACACTGAAGCTTTCTTT
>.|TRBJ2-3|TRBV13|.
CASIRYSSTDTQYF
TGTGCCAGCATACGGTACTCTAGCACAGATACGCAGTATTTT
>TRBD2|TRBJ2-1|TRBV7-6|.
CASTQLSLAGYGEQFF
TGTGCCAGCACCCAGCTTAGTCTAGCGGGATACGGTGAGCAGTTCTTC
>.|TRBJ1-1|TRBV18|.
CASSAGENTEAFF
TGTGCCAGCTCCGCCGGGGAGAACACTGAAGCTTTCTTT
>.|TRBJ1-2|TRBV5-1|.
CASSLDTTVIYGYTF
TGCGCCAGCAGCCTTGACACGACAGTAATCTATGGCTACACCTTC
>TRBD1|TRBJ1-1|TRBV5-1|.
CASSLATGQGNTEAFF
TGCGCCAGCAGCTTGGCTACGGGACAGGGGAACACTGAAGCTTTCTTT
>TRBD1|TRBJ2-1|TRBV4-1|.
CASSQDIGQGVHNEQFF
TGCGCCAGCAGCCAAGATATTGGACAGGGGGTACACAATGAGCAGTTCTTC
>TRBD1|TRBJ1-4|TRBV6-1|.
CASSEWTGTNEKLFF
TGTGCCAGCAGTGAGTGGACAGGGACTAATGAAAAACTGTTTTTT
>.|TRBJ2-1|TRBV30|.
CAWSVHGNEQFF
TGTGCCTGGAGTGTACACGGGAATGAGCAGTTCTTC
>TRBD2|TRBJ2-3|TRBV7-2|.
CASSYGTSGGDTQYF
TGTGCCAGCAGTTACGGGACTAGCGGGGGAGATACGCAGTATTTT
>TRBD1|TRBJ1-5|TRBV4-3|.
CASSQDRGLGNQPQHF
TGCGCCAGCAGCCAAGATAGGGGGCTAGGCAATCAGCCCCAGCATTTT
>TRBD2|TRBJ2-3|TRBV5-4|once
CASSDGLGRSTDTQYF
TGTGCCAGCAGCGATGGACTAGGTCGTAGCACAGATACGCAGTATTTT
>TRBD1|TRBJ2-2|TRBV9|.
CASSPRQGNTGELFF
TGTGCCAGCAGCCCACGACAGGGTAACACCGGGGAGCTGTTTTTT
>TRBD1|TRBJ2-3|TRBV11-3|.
CASSKGQGNTDTQYF
TGTGCCAGCAGTAAAGGACAGGGAAACACAGATACGCAGTATTTT
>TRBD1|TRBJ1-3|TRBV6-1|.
CASSATTGTGNTIYF
TGTGCCAGCAGTGCTACGACAGGGACTGGAAACACCATATATTTT
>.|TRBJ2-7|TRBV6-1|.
CASGYSSYEQYF
TGTGCCAGCGGGTACAGTTCCTACGAGCAGTACTTC
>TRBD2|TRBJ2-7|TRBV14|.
CASSPGLASYEQYF
TGTGCCAGCAGCCCAGGACTAGCCTCCTACGAGCAGTACTTC
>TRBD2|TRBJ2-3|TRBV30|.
CAWSVLAGGPDTQYF
TGTGCCTGGAGTGTACTAGCGGGAGGGCCGGATACGCAGTATTTT
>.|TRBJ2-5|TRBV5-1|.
CASRLAPIGGETQYF
TGCGCCAGCAGGCTCGCACCCATAGGGGGAGAGACCCAGTACTTC
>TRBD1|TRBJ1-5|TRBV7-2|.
CASSPGQGIQPQHF
TGTGCCAGCAGTCCGGGACAGGGGATTCAGCCCCAGCATTTT
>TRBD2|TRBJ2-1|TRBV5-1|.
CASRRGLAGKNEQFF
TGCGCCAGCAGACGTGGACTAGCGGGGAAGAATGAGCAGTTCTTC
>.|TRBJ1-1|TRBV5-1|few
CASSLTDGAGWNTEAFF
TGCGCCAGCAGCTTGACAGATGGGGCAGGATGGAACACTGAAGCTTTCTTT
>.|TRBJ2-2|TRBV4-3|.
CASSQAPPGTGELFF
TGCGCCAGCAGCCAAGCACCCCCGGGCACCGGGGAGCTGTTTTTT
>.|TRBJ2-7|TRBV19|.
CASSLDGTSYEQYF
TGTGCCAGTAGTCTAGATGGGACTTCCTACGAGCAGTACTTC
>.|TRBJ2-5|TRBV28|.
CASSLSKPQETQYF
TGTGCCAGCAGCCTATCAAAGCCCCAAGAGACCCAGTACTTC
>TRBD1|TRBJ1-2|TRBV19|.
CASSIRGQISGYGYTF
TGTGCCAGTAGTATTCGGGGACAGATTTCGGGCTATGGCTACACCTTC
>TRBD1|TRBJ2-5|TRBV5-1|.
CASSPGTGGFETQYF
TGCGCCAGCAGCCCAGGAACAGGGGGCTTTGAGACCCAGTACTTC